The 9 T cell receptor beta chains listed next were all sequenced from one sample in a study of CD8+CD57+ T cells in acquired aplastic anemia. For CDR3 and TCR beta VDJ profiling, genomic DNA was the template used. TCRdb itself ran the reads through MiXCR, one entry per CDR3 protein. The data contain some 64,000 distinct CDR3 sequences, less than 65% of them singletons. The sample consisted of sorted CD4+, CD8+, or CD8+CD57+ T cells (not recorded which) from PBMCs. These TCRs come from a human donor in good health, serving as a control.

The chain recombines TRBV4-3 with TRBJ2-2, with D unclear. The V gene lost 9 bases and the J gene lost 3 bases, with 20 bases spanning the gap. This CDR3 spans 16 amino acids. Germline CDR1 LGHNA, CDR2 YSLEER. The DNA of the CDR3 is TGCGCCAGTAGTCAGTCGTACGGACGTTACACCGGGGAGCTGTTTTTT. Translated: CASSQSYGRYTGELFF.

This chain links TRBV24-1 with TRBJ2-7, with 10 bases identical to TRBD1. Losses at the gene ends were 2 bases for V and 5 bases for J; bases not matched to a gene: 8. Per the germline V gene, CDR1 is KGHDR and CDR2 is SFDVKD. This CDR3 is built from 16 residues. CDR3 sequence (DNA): TGTGCCACCAGTGATTCAGGGCGGGACAGGGGCGACGAGCAGTACTTC. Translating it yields CATSDSGRDRGDEQYF.

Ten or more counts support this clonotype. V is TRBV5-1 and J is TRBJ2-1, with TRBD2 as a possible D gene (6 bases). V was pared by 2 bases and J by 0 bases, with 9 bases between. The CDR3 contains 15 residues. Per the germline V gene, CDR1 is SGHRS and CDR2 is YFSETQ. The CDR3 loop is CASSLIAVSYNEQFF. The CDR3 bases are TGCGCCAGCAGCTTAATAGCGGTCTCCTACAATGAGCAGTTCTTC.

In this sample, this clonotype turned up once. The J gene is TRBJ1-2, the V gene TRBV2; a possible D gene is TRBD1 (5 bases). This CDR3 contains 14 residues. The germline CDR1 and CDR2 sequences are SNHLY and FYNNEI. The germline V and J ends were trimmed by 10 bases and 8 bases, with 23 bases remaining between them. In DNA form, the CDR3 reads TGTGCCACCTCCCTTGCGGGATCCGGGGGGGGCTACACCTTC. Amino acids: CATSLAGSGGGYTF.

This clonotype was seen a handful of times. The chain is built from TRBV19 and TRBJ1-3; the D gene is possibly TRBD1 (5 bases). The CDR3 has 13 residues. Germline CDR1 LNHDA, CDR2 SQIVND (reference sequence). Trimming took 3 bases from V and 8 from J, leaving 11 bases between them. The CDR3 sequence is CASSIGAGDTIYF. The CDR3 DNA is TGTGCCAGTAGTATTGGGGCTGGGGACACCATATATTTT.

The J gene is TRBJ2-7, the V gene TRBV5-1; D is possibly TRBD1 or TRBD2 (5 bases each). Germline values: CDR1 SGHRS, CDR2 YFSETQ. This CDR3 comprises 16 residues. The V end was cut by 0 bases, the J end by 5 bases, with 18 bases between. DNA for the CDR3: TGCGCCAGCAGCTTGGTCGGTGGGGGAAAGGGAGACGAGCAGTACTTC. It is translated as CASSLVGGGKGDEQYF.

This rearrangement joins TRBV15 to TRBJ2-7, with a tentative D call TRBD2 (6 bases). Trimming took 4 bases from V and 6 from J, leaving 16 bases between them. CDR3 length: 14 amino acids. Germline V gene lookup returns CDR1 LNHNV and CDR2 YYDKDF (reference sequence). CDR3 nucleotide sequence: TGTGCCACCAGCAATCGGTCTAGCGTAGCCGAGCAGTACTTC. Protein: CATSNRSSVAEQYF.

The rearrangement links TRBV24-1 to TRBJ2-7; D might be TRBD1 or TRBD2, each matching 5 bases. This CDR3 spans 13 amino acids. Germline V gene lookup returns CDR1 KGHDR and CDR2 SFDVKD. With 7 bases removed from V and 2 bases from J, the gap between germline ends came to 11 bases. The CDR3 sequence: CATRRDATYEQYF. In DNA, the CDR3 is TGTGCCACCAGACGGGACGCTACCTACGAGCAGTACTTC.

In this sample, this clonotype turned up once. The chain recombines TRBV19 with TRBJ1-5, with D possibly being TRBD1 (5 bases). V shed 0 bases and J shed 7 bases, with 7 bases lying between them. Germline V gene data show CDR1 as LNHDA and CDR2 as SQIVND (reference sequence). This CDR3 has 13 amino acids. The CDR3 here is CASSIDRDQPQHF. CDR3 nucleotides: TGTGCCAGTAGTATAGACAGGGACCAGCCCCAGCATTTT.